The 28 T cell receptor beta chains in this list originate from one sample, sequenced in a study of graft-versus-host responses after intestinal transplantation. TCRdb's table, derived via immunoSEQ multiplex PCR, lists solely in-frame clones and lacks some. The table shows about 8,100 clones, with approximately 70% occurring only once. Intraepithelial and lamina propria lymphocytes were released after the graft tissue was processed. Sequences were derived from ileum tissue, sampled around 460 days after transplant. The receptors come from a human patient who received an intestinal transplant, so some T cells may come from the graft donor.

The CDR3 DNA follows: TGTGCCAGCAGTGCCGGGGGAATGGTGGGCACCGGGGAGCTGTTTTTT. Its protein product is CASSAGGMVGTGELFF. The chain employs TRBV2 and TRBJ2-2, with D maybe TRBD2 (6 bases). The CDR3 has 16 residues. Germline CDR1 SNHLY, CDR2 FYNNEI. V shed 4 bases and J shed 4 bases, with 16 bases lying between them.

This chain uses TRBV11-3 with TRBJ2-5; 8 nucleotides match TRBD1. The CDR3 sequence is 14 residues long. V lost 3 bases and J lost 5; bases outside the gene matches: 5. Germline V CDR1 and CDR2: SGHNT, YENEEA. The CDR3 sequence is CASSLTRGLETQYF. The CDR3 DNA reads TGTGCCAGCAGCTTGACCAGGGGGCTGGAGACCCAGTACTTC.

The chain recombines TRBV28 with TRBJ2-3, with D possibly being TRBD1 (7 bases). Germline V gene data show CDR1 as MDHEN and CDR2 as SYDVKM. The CDR3 has 17 amino acids. V was trimmed by 5 bases and J by 0 bases, leaving 18 bases between them. CDR3 amino acids: CASSPPLTGTSTDTQYF. The CDR3 nucleotides are TGTGCCAGCAGTCCGCCGCTGACAGGGACTAGCACAGATACGCAGTATTTT.

The CDR3 is CASSLADRGDTQYF. The CDR3 bases are TGCGCCAGCAGCTTGGCGGACAGAGGGGATACGCAGTATTTT. The V gene is TRBV5-1, the J gene TRBJ2-3; D is perhaps TRBD1 (6 bases). Trimming stripped 0 bases from V and 6 bases from J, with 11 bases between. Looked up from germline, CDR1 is SGHRS and CDR2 is YFSETQ. This CDR3 comprises 14 residues.

The chain uses TRBV7-6 and TRBJ2-1; D is undetermined. The V and J ends lost 1 base and 7 bases respectively, with 5 bases between them. CDR1 is SGHVS and CDR2 is FNYEAQ in the germline V gene. The CDR3 has 12 residues. DNA of the CDR3: TGTGCCAGCAGCTTAGAGTTGAATGAGCAGTTCTTC. Amino acids: CASSLELNEQFF.

This chain uses TRBV6-6 with TRBJ2-2; 10 nucleotides align to TRBD1. From germline, CDR1 is MNHNY and CDR2 SVGAGI (reference sequence). V shed 2 bases and J 5 bases; nucleotides not matched to a gene: 5. The length of the CDR3 is 16 residues. CDR3 residues: CASSYPDRGVTGELFF. The CDR3 bases are TGTGCCAGCAGTTACCCGGACAGGGGGGTAACCGGGGAGCTGTTTTTT.

This chain joins TRBV5-5 and TRBJ2-7; possible D gene TRBD1, 5 bases. Per the germline V gene, CDR1 is SGHKS and CDR2 is YYEKEE (reference sequence). The CDR3 sequence is 15 residues long. Trimming shortened V by 0 bases and J by 1 base, and 11 bases separated the two germline ends. In DNA form, the CDR3 reads TGTGCCAGCAGCTTGGGAAGGGGTTTGTCCTACGAGCAGTACGTC. Its translation is CASSLGRGLSYEQYV.

This clone has a handful of counts. J is TRBJ2-7 and V is TRBV6-1; 7 bases map to TRBD1. The CDR3 loop spans 12 amino acids. Looked up from germline, CDR1 is MNHNS and CDR2 is SASEGT. V was pared by 5 bases and J by 3 bases, with 1 base of the junction left unmatched. The CDR3 loop is CASSRTGYEQYV. The CDR3, as DNA: TGTGCCAGCAGTCGGACAGGCTACGAGCAGTACGTC.

This clone was seen just once. V is TRBV6-5 and J is TRBJ2-1; 7 positions agree with TRBD2. The V gene end was trimmed by 6 bases and the J gene end by 6 bases; junction bases not matched to a gene: 11. The germline V gene encodes CDR1 MNHEY and CDR2 SVGAGI. The CDR3 runs to 15 residues. The CDR3 loop is CASRTKAGSLNEQFF. CDR3 bases: TGTGCCAGCAGAACGAAAGCGGGGAGCCTCAATGAGCAGTTCTTC.

V gene TRBV5-1 combines with J gene TRBJ1-3, with 7 positions matching TRBD1. The germline CDR1 and CDR2 sequences are SGHRS and YFSETQ. This CDR3 is 14 amino acids long. After removal of 4 bases from V and 4 bases from J, the junction contained 5 bases not matched to a gene. The CDR3 here is CASSPTGFGNTIYF. The CDR3 DNA reads as TGCGCCAGCAGCCCGACAGGGTTCGGAAACACCATATATTTT.

This chain uses TRBV27 with TRBJ1-5, with D unresolved. The germline V gene encodes CDR1 MNHEY and CDR2 SMNVEV (reference sequence). The germline V and J ends were trimmed by 4 bases and 7 bases, with 14 bases remaining between them. CDR3 length equals 14 residues. The CDR3 DNA reads as TGTGCCAGCAGTTATGGCGCGGATGGACAGCCCCAGCATTTT. Its protein is CASSYGADGQPQHF.

The chain combines TRBV19 with TRBJ2-7, with D perhaps matching TRBD2 (5 bases). The CDR3 length is 13 residues. Germline CDR1 reads LNHDA; CDR2 reads SQIVND (reference sequence). The germline V and J ends were trimmed by 5 bases and 7 bases, with 15 bases remaining between them. The CDR3 loop is CASSAGGKREQYV. The CDR3 bases are TGTGCCAGTAGTGCGGGCGGAAAACGGGAGCAGTACGTC.

The chain recombines TRBV10-3 with TRBJ1-5; 7 bases map to TRBD1. Unmatched junction bases numbered 8, after V lost 5 bases and J lost 4 bases. This CDR3 is 15 amino acids long. Germline V lookup: CDR1 ENHRY, CDR2 SYGVKD. CDR3 region: CAISKGTAPNQPQHF. The CDR3 nucleotides are TGTGCCATCAGTAAAGGGACAGCTCCAAATCAGCCCCAGCATTTT.

This clone is categorized as medium-sized. This chain links TRBV5-6 with TRBJ2-2, with D uncertain. Per the germline V gene, CDR1 is SGHDT and CDR2 is YYEEEE. The CDR3 runs 12 residues. V shed 5 bases and J shed 7 bases, with 9 bases lying between them. The CDR3 nucleotides are TGTGCCAGCAGTTGGACGGTCGGGGAGCTGTTTTTT. This encodes CASSWTVGELFF.

The chain carries TRBV28 and TRBJ1-1; D remains unclear. Germline V gene data show CDR1 as MDHEN and CDR2 as SYDVKM. The CDR3 has 17 amino acids. Trimming pared 3 bases from V and 0 bases from J, leaving 17 bases between. Written as DNA, the CDR3 is TGTGCCAGCAGTTTCTACCCGTGGAAACTCATGAACACTGAAGCTTTCTTT. It translates to CASSFYPWKLMNTEAFF.

Within the sample, this clone is medium-sized. The chain links TRBV2 to TRBJ1-2; 9 bases fit TRBD1. V lost 10 bases and J lost 8; bases outside the gene matches: 11. This CDR3 region has 13 residues. CDR1 is SNHLY, CDR2 FYNNEI, per germline. The CDR3 loop reads CAKGTGLLRGYTF. CDR3 coding DNA: TGTGCCAAAGGGACAGGGTTGTTACGGGGCTACACCTTC.

This chain joins TRBV28 and TRBJ2-7; 11 nucleotides match TRBD1. CDR3 length: 15 residues. With 5 bases clipped from V and 5 bases from J, the junction kept 8 bases outside the gene matches. Germline V gene sequence: CDR1 MDHEN, CDR2 SYDVKM. The CDR3 DNA reads as TGTGCCAGCAGTAATCCGGGACAGGGGGACAACGAGCAGTACGTC. This codes for CASSNPGQGDNEQYV.

The chain recombines TRBV7-2 with TRBJ2-1, with 7 bases identical to TRBD1. The CDR3 loop spans 13 amino acids. CDR1 is SGHTA, CDR2 FQGNSA, per germline. The trim removed 5 bases at V and 7 bases at J, leaving 5 bases unmatched. CDR3 amino acids: CASSRTRGNEQFF. As DNA, the CDR3 is TGTGCCAGCAGCCGCACCAGGGGGAATGAGCAGTTCTTC.

The rearrangement uses TRBV7-8 and TRBJ2-2; the D gene is possibly TRBD2 (6 bases). The CDR3 sequence is 16 residues long. V was clipped by 6 bases and J by 9 bases, with 23 bases between them. Per germline, CDR1 SGHVS and CDR2 FQNEAQ. The CDR3 reads CASSFQPGGANRELFF. The CDR3 DNA is TGTGCCAGCAGTTTCCAACCCGGGGGAGCCAACCGGGAGCTGTTTTTT.

This chain joins TRBV5-1 and TRBJ2-1, with 7 positions matching TRBD2. Per the germline V gene, CDR1 is SGHRS and CDR2 is YFSETQ. This CDR3 is 17 amino acids long. V shed 6 bases and J 1 base; nucleotides not matched to a gene: 13. The CDR3, as DNA: TGCGCCAGCAAGGTGTGGGGCGGGAGAGGTTCCTACAATGAGCAGTTCTTC. Residues: CASKVWGGRGSYNEQFF.

Judged by abundance, this clone is large. This chain joins TRBV5-4 and TRBJ1-1; TRBD1 aligns across 8 bases. The CDR3 totals 13 residues. The J segment lost 7 bases and the V segment lost 5 bases, leaving 7 bases of the junction unmatched. Per germline, CDR1 SGHNT and CDR2 YYREEE (reference sequence). CDR3 in amino acids: CASSYPGQVEAFF. DNA for the CDR3: TGTGCCAGCAGTTATCCGGGACAGGTTGAAGCTTTCTTT.

J is TRBJ1-6 and V is TRBV30, with D possibly matching TRBD1 (5 bases). Trimming removed 4 bases from V and 4 bases from J, with 11 bases in between. The CDR3 sequence is 14 residues long. The V gene's germline CDR1 is GTSNPN and CDR2 SVGIG (reference sequence). CDR3 in DNA: TGTGCCTGGACCCTCGGGGGTTATAATTCACCCCTCCACTTT. Protein sequence: CAWTLGGYNSPLHF.

This clone was seen a handful of times. The chain combines TRBV7-9 with TRBJ1-4, with TRBD1 identical over 11 bases. The CDR3 sequence is 15 residues long. Per the germline V gene, CDR1 is SEHNR and CDR2 is FQNEAQ (reference sequence). Unmatched junction bases numbered 7, after V lost 6 bases and J lost 7 bases. CDR3 residues: CASRPGQGALEKLFF. The CDR3, as DNA: TGTGCCAGCAGACCCGGACAGGGGGCTCTTGAAAAACTGTTTTTT. Full variable domain (missing parts from reference TRBV7-9 and TRBJ1-4): DTGVSQNPRHKITKRGQNVTFRCDPISEHNRLYWYRQTLGQGPEFLTYFQNEAQLEKSRLLSDRFSAERPKGSFSTLEIQRTEQGDSAMYLCASRPGQGALEKLFFGSGTQLSVL.

Of note for this clone: Since the CDR3 does not end with the conserved phenylalanine or tryptophan, this likely comes from a read error. Because the CDR3's place on the DNA is in doubt, the DNA is left out and the CDR3 is given as listed by TCRdb. The chain carries TRBV7-3 and TRBJ1-2; no DNA check was done on the table's D call, TRBD1. Germline CDR1 reads SGHTA; CDR2 reads FQGTGA. The CDR3 spans 12 residues, counting both ends. The CDR3: CASSLDRFVLLR.

This clone was counted once. This chain links TRBV5-1 with TRBJ1-6, with 8 positions matching TRBD1. Germline assignment: CDR1 SGHRS and CDR2 YFSETQ. Unmatched junction bases numbered 14, after V lost 4 bases and J lost 14 bases. CDR3 size: 15 residues. CDR3 DNA sequence: TGCGCCAGCAGCGCAGACCTGGACAGGGTTCGGACCCTCCACTTT. Translating gives CASSADLDRVRTLHF. Based on the CDR3 plus reference TRBV5-1 and TRBJ1-6, the full variable domain is KAGVTQTPRYLIKTRGQQVTLSCSPISGHRSVSWYQQTPGQGLQFLFEYFSETQRNKGNFPGRFSGRQFSNSRSEMNVSTLELGDSALYLCASSADLDRVRTLHFGNGTRLTVT.

This sequence joins TRBV5-3 and TRBJ2-1, with a tentative D call TRBD2 (6 bases). TRBV5-3 belongs to the ORF category, with a function that is uncertain. The CDR3 is made up of 13 amino acids. V gave up 10 bases and J gave up 5 bases, with 16 bases separating them. CDR3 sequence: CASLTSANNEQFF. The CDR3 DNA reads as TGTGCCTCCCTGACTAGTGCCAACAATGAGCAGTTCTTC.

This chain joins TRBV30 and TRBJ1-2; D is unclear. This CDR3 contains 16 residues. Trimming removed 4 bases from V and 0 bases from J, with 18 bases in between. Per the germline V gene, CDR1 is GTSNPN and CDR2 is SVGIG (reference sequence). CDR3 sequence reads: CAWKSLTEIANYGYTF. The CDR3 bases are TGTGCCTGGAAGTCGTTAACGGAGATAGCTAACTATGGCTACACCTTC.

The chain employs TRBV7-2 and TRBJ2-3; D gene uncertain. Trimming shortened V by 1 base and J by 4 bases, and 6 bases separated the two germline ends. This CDR3 spans 13 amino acids. The V gene's germline CDR1 is SGHTA and CDR2 FQGNSA. The CDR3 sequence is CASSLVVADTQYF. As DNA, the CDR3 is TGTGCCAGCAGCTTAGTAGTCGCAGATACGCAGTATTTT.